What follows describes a single T cell receptor beta chain. What it binds is not known. The PCR had 60 Vbeta and 13 Jbeta primers. Assay: immunoSEQ multiplex PCR; the TCRdb copy retains only in-frame clones and omits some. The sample has 200,000 to 250,000 clones, around 80% seen once. Trimming took 1 base from V and 4 from J; bases not matched to a gene: 10. From germline, CDR1 is SEHNR and CDR2 FQNEAQ (reference sequence). CDR3 length equals 17 residues. The sample comes from a study of cytomegalovirus exposure and HLA in healthy donors. Whole-study results and caveats: Accurate prediction of HLA-A and HLA-B alleles (for most subjects) was reportedly achieved from TCR beta sequences.

Sequenced input: PBMCs. This receptor was obtained from a man younger than 30 in good health and CMV-seronegative. The V call is TRBV7-9, the J call TRBJ2-1, with 7 bases fitting TRBD2. This CDR3 is CASSLVWGGAGYNEQFF. CDR3 DNA: TGTGCCAGCAGCTTAGTTTGGGGAGGGGCGGGGTACAATGAGCAGTTCTTC. The full variable domain, with the rest looked up from reference TRBV7-9 and TRBJ2-1, is DTGVSQNPRHKITKRGQNVTFRCDPISEHNRLYWYRQTLGQGPEFLTYFQNEAQLEKSRLLSDRFSAERPKGSFSTLEIQRTEQGDSAMYLCASSLVWGGAGYNEQFFGPGTRLTVL.